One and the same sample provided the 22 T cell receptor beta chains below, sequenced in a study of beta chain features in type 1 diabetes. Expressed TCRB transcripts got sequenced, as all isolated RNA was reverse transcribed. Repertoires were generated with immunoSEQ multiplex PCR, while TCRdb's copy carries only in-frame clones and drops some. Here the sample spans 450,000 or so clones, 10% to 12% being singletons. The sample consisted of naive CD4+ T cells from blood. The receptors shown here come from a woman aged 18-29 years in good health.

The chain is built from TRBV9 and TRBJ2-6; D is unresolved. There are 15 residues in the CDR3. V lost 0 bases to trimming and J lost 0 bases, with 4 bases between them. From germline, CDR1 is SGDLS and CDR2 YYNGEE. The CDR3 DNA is TGTGCCAGCAGCGTAGAGCACTCTGGGGCCAACGTCCTGACTTTC. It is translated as CASSVEHSGANVLTF.

The CDR3 DNA follows: TGTGCCATCAGTGAGTCGGGAGTTTTCGCAGATACGCAGTATTTT. Amino acid sequence: CAISESGVFADTQYF. The chain is built from TRBV10-3 and TRBJ2-3, with a tentative D call TRBD2 (5 bases). Trimming took off 0 bases at V and 4 bases at J, with 11 bases between the two ends. CDR1 is ENHRY and CDR2 is SYGVKD in the germline V gene. The CDR3 contains 15 residues.

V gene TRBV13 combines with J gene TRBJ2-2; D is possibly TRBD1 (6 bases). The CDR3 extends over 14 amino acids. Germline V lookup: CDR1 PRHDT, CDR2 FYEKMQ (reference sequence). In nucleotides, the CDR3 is TGTGCTTCAGGAAGGGTTCAGGGGACCGGGGAGCTGTTTTTT. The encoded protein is CASGRVQGTGELFF.

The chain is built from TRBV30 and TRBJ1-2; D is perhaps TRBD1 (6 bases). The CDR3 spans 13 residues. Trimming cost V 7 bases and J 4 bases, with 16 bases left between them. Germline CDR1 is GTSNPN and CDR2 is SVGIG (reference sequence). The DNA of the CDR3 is TGTGCCTACGGACAGCGCTCATTCTATGGCTACACCTTC. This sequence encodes CAYGQRSFYGYTF.

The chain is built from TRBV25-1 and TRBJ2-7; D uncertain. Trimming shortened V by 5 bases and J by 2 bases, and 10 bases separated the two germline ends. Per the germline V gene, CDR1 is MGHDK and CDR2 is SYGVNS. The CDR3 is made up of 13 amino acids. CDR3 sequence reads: CASSRAGTYEQYV. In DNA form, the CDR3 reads TGTGCCAGCAGTCGGGCCGGCACCTACGAGCAGTACGTC.

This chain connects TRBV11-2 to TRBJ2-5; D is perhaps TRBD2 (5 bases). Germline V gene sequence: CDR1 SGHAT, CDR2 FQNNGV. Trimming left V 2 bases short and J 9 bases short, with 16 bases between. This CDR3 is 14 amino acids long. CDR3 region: CASSLIMEKRAQYF. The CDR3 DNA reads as TGTGCCAGCAGCTTAATAATGGAAAAGAGGGCCCAGTACTTC.

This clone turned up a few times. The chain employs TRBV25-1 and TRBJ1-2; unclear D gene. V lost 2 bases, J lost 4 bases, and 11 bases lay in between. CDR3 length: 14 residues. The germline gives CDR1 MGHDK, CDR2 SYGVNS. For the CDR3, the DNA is TGTGCCAGCAGTGAACATCCGGCAGGCTATGGCTACACCTTC. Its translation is CASSEHPAGYGYTF.

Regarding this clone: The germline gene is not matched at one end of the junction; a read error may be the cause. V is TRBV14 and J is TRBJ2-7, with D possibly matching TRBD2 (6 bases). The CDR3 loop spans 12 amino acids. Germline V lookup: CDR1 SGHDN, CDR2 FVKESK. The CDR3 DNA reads TGTGCCAGCAGCCAAGGAATACGGGGGACCCACTTC. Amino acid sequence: CASSQGIRGTHF. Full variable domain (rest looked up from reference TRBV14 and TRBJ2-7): EAGVTQFPSHSVIEKGQTVTLRCDPISGHDNLYWYRRVMGKEIKFLLHFVKESKQDESGMPNNRFLAERTGGTYSTLKVQPAELEDSGVYFCASSQGIRGTHFGPGTRLTVT.

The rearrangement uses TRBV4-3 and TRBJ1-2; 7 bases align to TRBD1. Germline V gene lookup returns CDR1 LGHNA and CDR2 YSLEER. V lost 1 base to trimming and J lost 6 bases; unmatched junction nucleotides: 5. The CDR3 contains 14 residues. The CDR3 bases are TGCGCCAGCAGCCAAGGGGGGACAGACAATGGCTACACCTTC. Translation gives CASSQGGTDNGYTF.

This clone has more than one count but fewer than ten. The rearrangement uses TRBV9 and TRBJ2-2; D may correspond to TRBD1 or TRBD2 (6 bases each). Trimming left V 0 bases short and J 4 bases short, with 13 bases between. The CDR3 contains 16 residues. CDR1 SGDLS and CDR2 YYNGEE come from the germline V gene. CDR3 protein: CASSVAGGPSTGELFF. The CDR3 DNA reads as TGTGCCAGCAGCGTAGCTGGGGGGCCCAGCACCGGGGAGCTGTTTTTT.

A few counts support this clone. The CDR3 reads CASSLVGASGGSAEQYF. The CDR3 DNA is TGTGCCAGCAGCTTAGTAGGTGCTAGCGGGGGTAGTGCCGAGCAGTACTTC. The J gene is TRBJ2-7, the V gene TRBV7-6, with 10 bases aligning to TRBD2. The CDR3 is made up of 17 amino acids. Per the germline V gene, CDR1 is SGHVS and CDR2 is FNYEAQ. With V trimmed by 1 base and J by 6 bases, 12 bases remained unmatched.

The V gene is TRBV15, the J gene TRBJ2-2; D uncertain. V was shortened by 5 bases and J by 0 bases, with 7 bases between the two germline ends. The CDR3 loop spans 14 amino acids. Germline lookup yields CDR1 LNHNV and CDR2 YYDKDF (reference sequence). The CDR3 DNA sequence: TGTGCCACCAGCCGCAGGTCGAACACCGGGGAGCTGTTTTTT. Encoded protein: CATSRRSNTGELFF.

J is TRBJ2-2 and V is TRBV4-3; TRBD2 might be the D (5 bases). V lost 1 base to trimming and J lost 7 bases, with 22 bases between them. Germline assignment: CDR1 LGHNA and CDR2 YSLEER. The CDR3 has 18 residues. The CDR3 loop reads CASSQATSTGSRIGELFF. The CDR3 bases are TGCGCCAGCAGCCAAGCAACATCCACGGGAAGTAGAATCGGGGAGCTGTTTTTT.

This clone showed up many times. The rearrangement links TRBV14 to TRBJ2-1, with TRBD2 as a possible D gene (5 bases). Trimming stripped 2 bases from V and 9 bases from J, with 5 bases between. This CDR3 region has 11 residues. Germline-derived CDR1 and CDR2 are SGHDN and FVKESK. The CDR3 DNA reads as TGTGCCAGCAGCCAACGGGGTGAGCAGTTCTTC. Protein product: CASSQRGEQFF. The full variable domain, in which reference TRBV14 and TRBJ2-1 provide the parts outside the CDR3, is EAGVTQFPSHSVIEKGQTVTLRCDPISGHDNLYWYRRVMGKEIKFLLHFVKESKQDESGMPNNRFLAERTGGTYSTLKVQPAELEDSGVYFCASSQRGEQFFGPGTRLTVL.

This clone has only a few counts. CDR3 DNA: TGTGCCAGCAGCACCGGGGGTACGCAGTATTTT. Amino acid sequence: CASSTGGTQYF. V gene TRBV7-2 combines with J gene TRBJ2-3; weak D call: TRBD2 (6 bases). CDR1 is SGHTA, CDR2 FQGNSA, per germline. This CDR3 region has 11 residues. Trimming left V 5 bases short and J 8 bases short, with 8 bases between. The full variable domain, in which reference TRBV7-2 and TRBJ2-3 provide the parts outside the CDR3, is GAGVSQSPSNKVTEKGKDVELRCDPISGHTALYWYRQSLGQGLEFLIYFQGNSAPDKSGLPSDRFSAERTGGSVSTLTIQRTQQEDSAVYLCASSTGGTQYFGPGTRLTVL.

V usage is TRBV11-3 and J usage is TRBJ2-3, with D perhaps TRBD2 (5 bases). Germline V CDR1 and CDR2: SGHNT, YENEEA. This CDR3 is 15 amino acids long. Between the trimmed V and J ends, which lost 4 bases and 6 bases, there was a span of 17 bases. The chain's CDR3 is CASSSGLQRRDTQYF. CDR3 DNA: TGTGCCAGCAGCTCGGGCCTCCAACGGAGGGATACGCAGTATTTT.

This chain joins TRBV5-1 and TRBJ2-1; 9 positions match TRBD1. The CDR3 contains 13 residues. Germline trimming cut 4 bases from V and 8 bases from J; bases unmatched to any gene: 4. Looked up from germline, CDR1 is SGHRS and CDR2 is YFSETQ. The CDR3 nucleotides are TGCGCCAGCAGCATGGGACAGGGCGATGAGCAGTTCTTC. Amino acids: CASSMGQGDEQFF.

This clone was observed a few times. DNA of the CDR3: TGTGCCAGCAGCCCGGACTCCTACGAGCAGTACTTC. Translation gives CASSPDSYEQYF. The J gene is TRBJ2-7, the V gene TRBV9; no definite D call. This CDR3 is built from 12 residues. Trimming stripped 4 bases from V and 0 bases from J, with 5 bases between. Germline V lookup: CDR1 SGDLS, CDR2 YYNGEE.

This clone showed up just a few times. Here the CDR3 DNA reads TGTGCCAGCAGCTTGGGGCTAGCGGGAGCAGAGACCCAGTACTTC. Translation gives CASSLGLAGAETQYF. V and J are TRBV7-3 and TRBJ2-5; 10 nucleotides line up with TRBD2. Looked up from germline, CDR1 is SGHTA and CDR2 is FQGTGA. The CDR3 contains 15 residues. The junction had 5 bases not matched to a gene; V was cut back by 3 bases and J by 4 bases.

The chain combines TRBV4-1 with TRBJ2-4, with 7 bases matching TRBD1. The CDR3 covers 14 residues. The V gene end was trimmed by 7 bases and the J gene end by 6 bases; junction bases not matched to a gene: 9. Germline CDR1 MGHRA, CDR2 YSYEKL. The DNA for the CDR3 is TGCGCCAGCAACCACCCGGGACAGAGAAACATTCAGTACTTC. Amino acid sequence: CASNHPGQRNIQYF.

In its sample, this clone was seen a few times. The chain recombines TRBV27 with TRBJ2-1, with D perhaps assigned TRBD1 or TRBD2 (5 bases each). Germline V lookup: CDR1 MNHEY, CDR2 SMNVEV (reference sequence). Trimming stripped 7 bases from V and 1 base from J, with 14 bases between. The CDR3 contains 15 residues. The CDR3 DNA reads TGTGCCAGCACCTTAGGGACCGATTCCTACAATGAGCAGTTCTTC. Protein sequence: CASTLGTDSYNEQFF.

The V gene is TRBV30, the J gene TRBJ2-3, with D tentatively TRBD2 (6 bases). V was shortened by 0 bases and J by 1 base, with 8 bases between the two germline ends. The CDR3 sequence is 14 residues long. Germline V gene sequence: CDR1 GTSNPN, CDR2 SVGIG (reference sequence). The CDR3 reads CAWSVTGGTDTQYF. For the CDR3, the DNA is TGTGCCTGGAGTGTAACGGGGGGCACAGATACGCAGTATTTT.